The 27 T cell receptor beta chains listed next were all sequenced from one sample in a study of blood T cell repertoires in COVID-19. Measured with immunoSEQ multiplex PCR; TCRdb has only the in-frame clones, and not every one. This sample has approximately 320,000 clones; almost 85% occur once, and the top ten carry just over 7%. Specimen: peripheral blood. These receptor sequences come from a human donor in a cohort sampled during active COVID-19.

The V and J genes are TRBV6-5 and TRBJ1-2, with D maybe TRBD1 (5 bases). CDR1 is MNHEY and CDR2 is SVGAGI in the germline V gene. The ends were cut back, 5 bases at V and 0 bases at J, with 13 bases in the middle. This CDR3 contains 15 residues. CDR3 region: CASSHTDSSNYGYTF. The CDR3 DNA reads as TGTGCCAGCAGTCACACCGACAGCTCTAACTATGGCTACACCTTC.

The chain is built from TRBV19 and TRBJ2-1, with 7 bases aligning to TRBD2. V lost 3 bases, J lost 6 bases, and 5 bases stayed unmatched. The CDR3 extends over 14 amino acids. CDR1 is LNHDA and CDR2 is SQIVND in the germline V gene (reference sequence). CDR3: CASSMRWGGNEQFF. Here the CDR3 DNA reads TGTGCCAGTAGTATGAGGTGGGGGGGCAATGAGCAGTTCTTC. Full variable domain (outside the CDR3, taken from reference TRBV19 and TRBJ2-1): DGGITQSPKYLFRKEGQNVTLSCEQNLNHDAMYWYRQDPGQGLRLIYYSQIVNDFQKGDIAEGYSVSREKKESFPLTVTSAQKNPTAFYLCASSMRWGGNEQFFGPGTRLTVL.

The J gene is TRBJ1-2, the V gene TRBV12-5; 7 bases match TRBD1. V trimming: 1 base; J trimming: 8 bases; junction bases outside the gene matches: 7. The CDR3 covers 14 residues. CDR1 is LGHNT and CDR2 is FRNRAP in the germline V gene. CDR3 region: CASGLGTHRGGYTF. In DNA form, the CDR3 reads TGTGCTAGTGGTTTGGGGACCCACAGGGGCGGCTACACCTTC. Full variable domain (rest looked up from reference TRBV12-5 and TRBJ1-2): DARVTQTPRHKVTEMGQEVTMRCQPILGHNTVFWYRQTMMQGLELLAYFRNRAPLDDSGMPKDRFSAEMPDATLATLKIQPSEPRDSAVYFCASGLGTHRGGYTFGSGTRLTVV.

V usage is TRBV7-2 and J usage is TRBJ1-1, with D possibly being TRBD1 (5 bases). Germline V gene data show CDR1 as SGHTA and CDR2 as FQGNSA. CDR3 size: 14 residues. Trimming removed 8 bases from V and 2 bases from J, with 15 bases in between. The CDR3 bases are TGTGCCAGCCACCGTCGGGGGGTAAACACTGAAGCTTTCTTT. It yields the protein CASHRRGVNTEAFF.

This clone was found a few times. V gene TRBV12-3 or TRBV12-4 combines with J gene TRBJ1-1; 9 nucleotides agree with TRBD1. The J segment lost 10 bases and the V segment lost 3 bases, leaving 6 bases of the junction unmatched. This CDR3 spans 13 amino acids. In DNA, the CDR3 is TGTGCCAGCAGTTTCCCGGACAGGGGTTCAGCTTTCTTT. As protein: CASSFPDRGSAFF.

This clone was seen more than once but under ten times. The chain couples TRBV6-5 to TRBJ1-2; a weak D match, TRBD1 (6 bases). The length of the CDR3 is 14 residues. V shed 2 bases and J shed 4 bases, with 11 bases lying between them. Germline lookup yields CDR1 MNHEY and CDR2 SVGAGI. CDR3 sequence reads: CASSYQGKSYGYTF. The CDR3 bases are TGTGCCAGCAGTTACCAGGGGAAAAGCTATGGCTACACCTTC.

The chain employs TRBV5-1 and TRBJ1-2, with D tentatively TRBD1 (5 bases). The germline gives CDR1 SGHRS, CDR2 YFSETQ. The CDR3 covers 15 residues. The germline V and J ends were trimmed by 4 bases and 6 bases, with 19 bases remaining between them. The CDR3 DNA sequence: TGCGCCAGCAGCCCCGGGACTTATGTTTTGGATGGCTACACCTTC. It encodes CASSPGTYVLDGYTF.

The chain is built from TRBV11-2 and TRBJ1-1, with D hard to call. V was shortened by 1 base and J by 5 bases, with 5 bases between the two germline ends. The CDR3 runs 12 residues. Germline CDR1 SGHAT, CDR2 FQNNGV. CDR3 bases: TGTGCCAGCAGCTTAGGAGAAACTGAAGCTTTCTTT. Its protein is CASSLGETEAFF.

The chain links TRBV29-1 to TRBJ2-2; the D gene is possibly TRBD1 (6 bases). Per the germline V gene, CDR1 is SQVTM and CDR2 is ANQGSEA. V shed 5 bases and J shed 3 bases, with 13 bases lying between them. The CDR3 runs to 14 residues. The CDR3 nucleotides read TGCAGCGTTCTCGGGACACCCTACACCGGGGAGCTGTTTTTT. It encodes CSVLGTPYTGELFF.

This clone was recorded only once. V is TRBV25-1 and J is TRBJ2-3; a weak D match, TRBD1 (6 bases). The length of the CDR3 is 17 residues. The V gene's germline CDR1 is MGHDK and CDR2 SYGVNS. V lost 0 bases to trimming and J lost 3 bases, with 16 bases between them. CDR3 bases: TGTGCCAGCAGTGAATATTCAGGGGCTCGGTTTACAGATACGCAGTATTTT. It specifies CASSEYSGARFTDTQYF. Filled out from reference TRBV25-1 and TRBJ2-3, the complete variable domain reads EADIYQTPRYLVIGTGKKITLECSQTMGHDKMYWYQQDPGMELHLIHYSYGVNSTEKGDLSSESTVSRIRTEHFPLTLESARPSHTSQYLCASSEYSGARFTDTQYFGPGTRLTVL.

CDR3 sequence: CASTLGTLNTEAFF. DNA of the CDR3: TGTGCCAGCACCCTCGGGACTCTCAACACTGAAGCTTTCTTT. The chain joins TRBV7-8 to TRBJ1-1, with D tentatively TRBD1 (5 bases). With 7 bases removed from V and 2 bases from J, the gap between germline ends came to 14 bases. Germline CDR1 reads SGHVS; CDR2 reads FQNEAQ. There are 14 residues in the CDR3. Combining the CDR3 with reference TRBV7-8 and TRBJ1-1 gives the whole variable domain GAGVSQSPRYKVAKRGQDVALRCDPISGHVSLFWYQQALGQGPEFLTYFQNEAQLDKSGLPSDRFFAERPEGSVSTLKIQRTQQEDSAVYLCASTLGTLNTEAFFGQGTRLTVV.

This chain connects TRBV5-1 to TRBJ1-1; the match to TRBD1 covers 8 bases. Germline trimming cut 3 bases from V and 3 bases from J; bases unmatched to any gene: 7. This CDR3 is 15 amino acids long. Germline V gene data show CDR1 as SGHRS and CDR2 as YFSETQ. Written as DNA, the CDR3 is TGCGCCAGCAGCTCGACAGGGGTATCTGACACTGAAGCTTTCTTT. Translation: CASSSTGVSDTEAFF.

V is TRBV6-5 and J is TRBJ2-7, with TRBD1 matching 8 bases. This CDR3 has 15 residues. CDR1 and CDR2 from the germline V gene are MNHEY and SVGAGI. With 5 bases clipped from V and 5 bases from J, the junction kept 11 bases outside the gene matches. CDR3 residues: CASSPRGLGQNEQYF. Here the CDR3 DNA reads TGTGCCAGCAGTCCCAGGGGGCTGGGACAGAACGAGCAGTACTTC.

The chain is built from TRBV6-5 and TRBJ1-4; D possibly corresponds to TRBD1 (5 bases). With 0 bases removed from V and 8 bases from J, the gap between germline ends came to 16 bases. The germline V gene has CDR1 MNHEY and CDR2 SVGAGI. The CDR3 has 16 amino acids. The CDR3 bases are TGTGCCAGCAGTTACTCGGGACGGAACGGGAGAGAAAAACTGTTTTTT. This codes for CASSYSGRNGREKLFF.

This clone was counted between two and nine times. The rearrangement uses TRBV6-4 and TRBJ2-2, with 8 nucleotides matching TRBD1. From germline, CDR1 is MRHNA and CDR2 SNTAGT. The CDR3 is 15 amino acids. V was clipped by 8 bases and J by 6 bases; unmatched bases: 11. The CDR3 sequence is CASSSGQGASGELFF. CDR3 DNA: TGTGCCAGCTCTTCTGGGCAGGGGGCTTCCGGGGAGCTGTTTTTT.

The chain recombines TRBV30 with TRBJ2-6; no clear D. Trimming left V 3 bases short and J 1 base short, with 4 bases between. The CDR3 has 13 amino acids. CDR1 is GTSNPN and CDR2 is SVGIG in the germline V gene (reference sequence). CDR3 DNA sequence: TGTGCCTGGAGACAATCTGGGGCCAACGTCCTGACTTTC. Residues: CAWRQSGANVLTF. Drawing the rest from reference TRBV30 and TRBJ2-6, the complete variable domain is SQTIHQWPATLVQPVGSPLSLECTVEGTSNPNLYWYRQAAGRGLQLLFYSVGIGQISSEVPQNLSASRPQDRQFILSSKKLLLSDSGFYLCAWRQSGANVLTFGAGSRLTVL.

This chain uses TRBV6-6 with TRBJ1-1, with 10 bases matching TRBD1. There are 15 residues in the CDR3. V gave up 6 bases and J gave up 3 bases; unmatched junction bases: 7. The germline gives CDR1 MNHNY, CDR2 SVGAGI (reference sequence). CDR3 sequence (DNA): TGTGCCAGCAGGGACGACAGGGGGCGTCACACTGAAGCTTTCTTT. The encoded protein is CASRDDRGRHTEAFF.

The chain couples TRBV29-1 to TRBJ1-1; D is uncertain. Between the trimmed V and J ends, which lost 4 bases and 2 bases, there was a span of 11 bases. Germline lookup yields CDR1 SQVTM and CDR2 ANQGSEA. This CDR3 is built from 13 residues. The DNA for the CDR3 is TGCAGCGTTGCTAAAACAGCCAACACTGAAGCTTTCTTT. It translates to CSVAKTANTEAFF.

V usage is TRBV9 and J usage is TRBJ1-1, with 11 positions matching TRBD1. The CDR3 length is 15 residues. Germline trimming cut 4 bases from V and 5 bases from J; bases unmatched to any gene: 7. CDR1 SGDLS and CDR2 YYNGEE come from the germline V gene. The CDR3 bases are TGTGCCAGCAGCTCCTGGACAGGGGGCGAGACTGAAGCTTTCTTT. Protein sequence: CASSSWTGGETEAFF.

The chain employs TRBV2 and TRBJ2-3, with D possibly being TRBD2 (7 bases). CDR3 length equals 15 residues. Per the germline V gene, CDR1 is SNHLY and CDR2 is FYNNEI. V lost 9 bases and J lost 0, with 16 bases in between. The CDR3 sequence: CASGKGGFSTDTQYF. DNA of the CDR3: TGTGCCAGTGGAAAGGGGGGGTTTAGCACAGATACGCAGTATTTT.

The chain combines TRBV19 with TRBJ2-7; 7 bases align to TRBD1. Germline CDR1 reads LNHDA; CDR2 reads SQIVND (reference sequence). The junction had 7 bases not matched to a gene; V was cut back by 8 bases and J by 0 bases. This CDR3 contains 14 residues. The CDR3 reads CASRWTGGSYEQYF. The CDR3 DNA is TGTGCCAGTCGGTGGACAGGCGGCTCCTACGAGCAGTACTTC.

The chain has TRBV2 and TRBJ1-5; no definite D call. Germline V gives CDR1 SNHLY, CDR2 FYNNEI. This CDR3 is built from 12 residues. The V and J ends lost 1 base and 5 bases respectively, with 3 bases between them. The CDR3 loop is CASSEGDQPQHF. CDR3 coding DNA: TGTGCCAGCAGTGAAGGCGATCAGCCCCAGCATTTT.

V is TRBV18 and J is TRBJ1-1; D is unclear. CDR1 and CDR2 (germline): KGHSH, LQKENI. This CDR3 has 14 residues. With 6 bases removed from V and 1 base from J, the gap between germline ends came to 12 bases. The CDR3 DNA follows: TGTGCCAGCTCGCCGATGAGGGAGAACACTGAAGCTTTCTTT. Translated, it gives CASSPMRENTEAFF. The full variable domain, in which reference TRBV18 and TRBJ1-1 provide the parts outside the CDR3, is NAGVMQNPRHLVRRRGQEARLRCSPMKGHSHVYWYRQLPEEGLKFMVYLQKENIIDESGMPKERFSAEFPKEGPSILRIQQVVRGDSAAYFCASSPMRENTEAFFGQGTRLTVV.

The gene calls are TRBV7-2 and TRBJ2-4; D uncertain. Germline V gives CDR1 SGHTA, CDR2 FQGNSA. The CDR3 is 14 residues long. Trimming pared 4 bases from V and 2 bases from J, leaving 9 bases between. CDR3 sequence: CASSSDQSKNIQYF. The CDR3 DNA reads as TGTGCCAGCAGCTCAGATCAGTCCAAAAACATTCAGTACTTC.

This clone was observed once. This sequence joins TRBV5-1 and TRBJ1-1; unclear D gene. Germline values: CDR1 SGHRS, CDR2 YFSETQ. The CDR3 contains 14 residues. Trimming pared 3 bases from V and 4 bases from J, leaving 13 bases between. The CDR3 protein is CASSSAGFVTEAFF. For the CDR3, the DNA is TGCGCCAGCAGCTCTGCAGGTTTTGTCACTGAAGCTTTCTTT.

This clone appeared a single time. The V call is TRBV11-3, the J call TRBJ2-1; 8 bases match TRBD2. Germline-derived CDR1 and CDR2 are SGHNT and YENEEA. The CDR3 is 14 residues long. After removal of 2 bases from V and 8 bases from J, the junction contained 5 bases not matched to a gene. This CDR3 reads CASSLRGGVDEQFF. The CDR3 nucleotides are TGTGCCAGCAGCTTACGGGGGGGCGTCGATGAGCAGTTCTTC. The entire variable domain, with the rest obtained from reference TRBV11-3 and TRBJ2-1, is as follows: EAGVVQSPRYKIIEKKQPVAFWCNPISGHNTLYWYLQNLGQGPELLIRYENEEAVDDSQLPKDRFSAERLKGVDSTLKIQPAELGDSAVYLCASSLRGGVDEQFFGPGTRLTVL.

This clone was picked up one time. The CDR3 DNA reads TGTGCCAGCAGCCAGCGGGGACTTTATGGCTACACCTTC. It translates to CASSQRGLYGYTF. The chain is built from TRBV6-5 and TRBJ1-2; D is perhaps TRBD1 (5 bases). CDR1 MNHEY and CDR2 SVGAGI come from the germline V gene. The CDR3 covers 13 residues. V lost 6 bases and J lost 5, with 13 bases in between.